This TCR beta chain was sequenced for a study of T cells in Graves' hyperthyroidism and ophthalmopathy. The overall study: It was at initial diagnosis, before any treatment, that peripheral blood was collected.

This clonotype was recorded many times. Calling Graves' hyperthyroidism stable meant ophthalmopathy did not progress within 18 months. Lactation, pregnancy, other autoimmune disease or uncontrolled infection excluded patients. Diagnosing involved the use of clinical symptoms, serum thyroxine and TRAb, thyroid ultrasound and orbital computed tomography. Researchers amplified the TCR beta CDR3 regions from RNA transcripts. Researchers ran a first-round RT-PCR on the TCR CDR3 using the HTBI primer set. Each CDR3 protein is one row after TCRdb ran MiXCR on the multiplex PCR reads. Here the sample spans 500,000 to 750,000 distinct CDR3 sequences, approximately 14% being singletons. This CDR3 is built from 13 residues. V shed 8 bases, J shed 2 bases, and the junction held 3 bases outside the gene matches. CDR1 SNHLY and CDR2 FYNNEI come from the germline V gene.

Source material: blood. This TCR was sampled from a woman aged 25 to 39 with Graves' hyperthyroidism. The chain couples TRBV2 to TRBJ1-2, with 9 bases identical to TRBD1. In DNA, the CDR3 is TGTGCCAGCTCGGGGACAGGGAACTATGGCTACACCTTC. It encodes CASSGTGNYGYTF. Variable domain in full (rest from reference TRBV2 and TRBJ1-2): EPEVTQTPSHQVTQMGQEVILRCVPISNHLYFYWYRQILGQKVEFLVSFYNNEISEKSEIFDDQFSVERPDGSNFTLKIRSTKLEDSAMYFCASSGTGNYGYTFGSGTRLTVV.